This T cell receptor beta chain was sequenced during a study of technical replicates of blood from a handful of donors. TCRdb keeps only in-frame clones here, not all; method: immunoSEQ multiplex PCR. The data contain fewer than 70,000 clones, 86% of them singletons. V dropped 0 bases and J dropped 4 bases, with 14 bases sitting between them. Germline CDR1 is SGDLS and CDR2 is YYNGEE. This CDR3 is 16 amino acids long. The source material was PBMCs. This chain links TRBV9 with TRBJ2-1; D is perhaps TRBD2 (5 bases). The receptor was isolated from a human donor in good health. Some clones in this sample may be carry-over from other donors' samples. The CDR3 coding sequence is TGTGCCAGCAGCGTAGATCTCCGAGCGGAGTACAATGAGCAGTTCTTC. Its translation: CASSVDLRAEYNEQFF.